This TCR beta chain appears in the sequencing data of a study of blood T cell repertoires in COVID-19. The protocol was immunoSEQ multiplex PCR, while the TCRdb copy is restricted to in-frame clones and leaves out a portion. The table has over 95,000 clones, around 89% seen once; the top ten hold 15% to 20%. This clone was seen a few times. The CDR3 totals 14 residues. From germline, CDR1 is MDHEN and CDR2 SYDVKM. V shed 5 bases, J shed 5 bases, and the junction held 8 bases outside the gene matches. The TCR comes from a human donor with acute or convalescent COVID-19. The donor label of this sample is uncertain. V and J are TRBV28 and TRBJ2-5; 7 nucleotides match TRBD1. The sample comprised peripheral blood. CDR3 DNA: TGTGCCAGCAGTAAGGGACAGAGAAGGGAGACCCAGTACTTC. It is translated as CASSKGQRRETQYF.